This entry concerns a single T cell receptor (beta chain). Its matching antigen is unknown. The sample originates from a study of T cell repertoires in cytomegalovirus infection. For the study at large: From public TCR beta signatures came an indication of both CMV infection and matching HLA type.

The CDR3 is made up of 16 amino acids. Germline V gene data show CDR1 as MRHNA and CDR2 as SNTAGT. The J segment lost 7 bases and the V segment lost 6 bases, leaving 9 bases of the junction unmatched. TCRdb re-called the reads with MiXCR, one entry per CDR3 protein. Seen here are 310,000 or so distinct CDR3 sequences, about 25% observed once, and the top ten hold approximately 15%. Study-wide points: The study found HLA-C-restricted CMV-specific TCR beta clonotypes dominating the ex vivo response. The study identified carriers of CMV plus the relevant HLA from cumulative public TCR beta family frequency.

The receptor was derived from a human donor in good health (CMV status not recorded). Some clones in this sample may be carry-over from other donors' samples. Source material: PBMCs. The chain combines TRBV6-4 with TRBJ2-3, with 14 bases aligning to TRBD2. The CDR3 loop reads CASRGTSGGPPHTQYF. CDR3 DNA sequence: TGTGCCAGCAGAGGGACTAGCGGGGGACCCCCACATACGCAGTATTTT.